One and the same sample provided the 30 T cell receptor beta chains below, sequenced in a study of blood T cell repertoires in COVID-19. Profiled with immunoSEQ multiplex PCR; TCRdb holds only in-frame clones, not every one. The sample has about 50,000 clones, 80% to 90% seen once. The sequenced material came from peripheral blood. The receptor source for this set is a human donor with active COVID-19. The donor label of this sample is uncertain.

This clone was found once. J is TRBJ2-2 and V is TRBV10-3; the match to TRBD2 covers 7 bases. From germline, CDR1 is ENHRY and CDR2 SYGVKD. Losses at the gene ends were 3 bases for V and 1 base for J; bases not matched to a gene: 2. CDR3 length: 15 residues. The chain's CDR3 is CAISDKRGNTGELFF. For the CDR3, the DNA is TGTGCCATCAGTGACAAGCGGGGGAACACCGGGGAGCTGTTTTTT.

The chain couples TRBV27 to TRBJ2-3; D is uncertain. This CDR3 has 12 amino acids. Per the germline V gene, CDR1 is MNHEY and CDR2 is SMNVEV (reference sequence). V was pared by 2 bases and J by 2 bases, with 2 bases between. CDR3 protein: CASSLHTDTQYF. The CDR3 nucleotides read TGTGCCAGCAGTTTACACACAGATACGCAGTATTTT.

The genes are TRBV11-3 and TRBJ1-2, with 7 bases lining up with TRBD1. Per the germline V gene, CDR1 is SGHNT and CDR2 is YENEEA. Losses at the gene ends were 3 bases for V and 2 bases for J; bases not matched to a gene: 3. This CDR3 has 14 residues. This chain's CDR3 is CASSFGTANYGYTF. CDR3 nucleotides: TGTGCCAGCAGCTTCGGGACAGCCAACTATGGCTACACCTTC.

A few counts support this clone. The chain combines TRBV4-2 with TRBJ2-5, with 8 bases fitting TRBD2. V dropped 3 bases and J dropped 5; count of bases not matched to a gene: 8. This CDR3 has 15 amino acids. Germline V CDR1 and CDR2: LGHNA, YNFKEQ. CDR3: CASSHGAGGRETQYF. Written as DNA, the CDR3 is TGTGCCAGCAGCCACGGGGCGGGGGGCCGGGAGACCCAGTACTTC.

CDR3 coding DNA: TGTGCCAGCAGTTTCTCTTACCCCAGCAGGGCCTACGAGCAGTACTTC. Protein product: CASSFSYPSRAYEQYF. V is TRBV27 and J is TRBJ2-7; tentatively, D is TRBD1 (5 bases). The V gene lost 3 bases and the J gene lost 2 bases, with 17 bases spanning the gap. CDR1 MNHEY and CDR2 SMNVEV come from the germline V gene (reference sequence). The CDR3 is 16 amino acids.

The genes are TRBV5-6 and TRBJ2-7; D remains unclear. The CDR3 contains 13 residues. V was clipped by 5 bases and J by 3 bases, with 12 bases between them. Germline lookup yields CDR1 SGHDT and CDR2 YYEEEE. The CDR3 region has the DNA TGTGCCAGCAGTAGCCCCCAACTCTACGAGCAGTACTTC. Encoded protein: CASSSPQLYEQYF. The complete variable domain, with remaining parts taken from reference TRBV5-6 and TRBJ2-7, reads DAGVTQSPTHLIKTRGQQVTLRCSPKSGHDTVSWYQQALGQGPQFIFQYYEEEERQRGNFPDRFSGHQFPNYSSELNVNALLLGDSALYLCASSSPQLYEQYFGPGTRLTVT.

This clone was recorded only once. The rearrangement links TRBV4-2 to TRBJ2-7; 10 bases agree with TRBD1. The CDR3 length is 14 residues. V gave up 2 bases and J gave up 7 bases; unmatched junction bases: 5. Looked up from germline, CDR1 is LGHNA and CDR2 is YNFKEQ. Here the CDR3 reads CASSQTGTGVEQYF. In DNA form, the CDR3 reads TGTGCCAGCAGCCAAACCGGGACAGGGGTTGAGCAGTACTTC.

The chain joins TRBV6-5 to TRBJ2-2; TRBD1 aligns across 7 bases. CDR1 MNHEY and CDR2 SVGAGI come from the germline V gene. The V segment lost 6 bases and the J segment 2 bases; nucleotides outside the gene matches: 6. The CDR3 is 15 amino acids. CDR3 residues: CASRRDRDNTGELFF. In nucleotides, the CDR3 is TGTGCCAGCAGGAGGGACAGAGATAACACCGGGGAGCTGTTTTTT.

The rearrangement uses TRBV7-9 and TRBJ2-2; 9 positions match TRBD1. The V and J ends lost 7 bases and 0 bases, in that order; junction bases with no gene match: 3. The CDR3 contains 15 residues. The germline CDR1 and CDR2 sequences are SEHNR and FQNEAQ (reference sequence). This CDR3 reads CASTRTGANTGELFF. DNA of the CDR3: TGTGCCAGCACCCGGACAGGGGCGAACACCGGGGAGCTGTTTTTT.

The chain combines TRBV5-7 with TRBJ2-7, with 7 nucleotides matching TRBD1. TRBV5-7 is recorded as an ORF, its role being uncertain. The CDR3 is 16 amino acids. The V segment lost 5 bases and the J segment 0 bases; nucleotides outside the gene matches: 11. In DNA form, the CDR3 reads TGTGCCAGCAGTCTCCCCTCGGACAGGCCCTCCTACGAGCAGTACTTC. Translated: CASSLPSDRPSYEQYF.

The chain carries TRBV2 and TRBJ2-1, with D possibly TRBD1 on 6 matching bases. V shed 4 bases and J shed 7 bases, with 11 bases lying between them. This CDR3 is built from 13 residues. CDR1 is SNHLY and CDR2 is FYNNEI in the germline V gene. CDR3 DNA sequence: TGTGCCAGCAGTGGGGGGCGCCTGAATGAGCAGTTCTTC. Protein sequence: CASSGGRLNEQFF.

This clone was detected once. The chain employs TRBV19 and TRBJ2-1; the match to TRBD2 covers 10 bases. J lost 5 bases, V lost 8 bases, and 9 bases had no gene match. Germline assignment: CDR1 LNHDA and CDR2 SQIVND (reference sequence). This CDR3 region has 15 residues. The DNA of the CDR3 is TGTGCCAGTGAAATAGCGGGGGGATATAACAATGAGCAGTTCTTC. Translating it yields CASEIAGGYNNEQFF. The full variable domain, with the rest looked up from reference TRBV19 and TRBJ2-1, is DGGITQSPKYLFRKEGQNVTLSCEQNLNHDAMYWYRQDPGQGLRLIYYSQIVNDFQKGDIAEGYSVSREKKESFPLTVTSAQKNPTAFYLCASEIAGGYNNEQFFGPGTRLTVL.

The rearrangement links TRBV15 to TRBJ1-1, with unresolved D. Trimming took off 0 bases at V and 2 bases at J, with 7 bases between the two ends. Germline CDR1 is LNHNV and CDR2 is YYDKDF (reference sequence). This CDR3 has 14 residues. This CDR3 reads CATSRDQDNTEAFF. For the CDR3, the DNA is TGTGCCACCAGCAGAGATCAGGATAACACTGAAGCTTTCTTT.

CDR3 in DNA: TGCGCCAGCAGCCAGGCTACAGGCTCCTACGAGCAGTACTTC. Translating gives CASSQATGSYEQYF. V usage is TRBV4-1 and J usage is TRBJ2-7; TRBD1 is a possible D gene (5 bases). Per germline, CDR1 MGHRA and CDR2 YSYEKL. With 3 bases removed from V and 0 bases from J, the gap between germline ends came to 9 bases. The length of the CDR3 is 14 residues.

V gene TRBV5-4 combines with J gene TRBJ2-3; maybe TRBD1 (6 bases). CDR1 and CDR2 (germline): SGHNT, YYREEE (reference sequence). The V and J ends lost 0 bases and 4 bases respectively, with 9 bases between them. The CDR3 contains 14 residues. The CDR3 DNA reads TGTGCCAGCAGCTTGGTGGGGGCTTCAGATACGCAGTATTTT. Translation gives CASSLVGASDTQYF.

The chain carries TRBV5-4 and TRBJ2-5; 11 nucleotides match TRBD2. The germline V gene has CDR1 SGHNT and CDR2 YYREEE (reference sequence). V shed 0 bases, J shed 1 base, and the junction held 5 bases outside the gene matches. This CDR3 contains 17 residues. Here the CDR3 DNA reads TGTGCCAGCAGCTTGGGTCGGCTAGCGGGGGGCCAAGAGACCCAGTACTTC. It encodes CASSLGRLAGGQETQYF.

DNA of the CDR3: TGTGCCAGCAGTTACAGGGGCCCCGGGGAGCTGTTTTTT. Translation: CASSYRGPGELFF. This chain links TRBV28 with TRBJ2-2; 7 bases align to TRBD1. V lost 4 bases to trimming and J lost 6 bases; unmatched junction nucleotides: 2. The V gene's germline CDR1 is MDHEN and CDR2 SYDVKM. This CDR3 has 13 amino acids.

The V and J genes are TRBV27 and TRBJ2-7, with D possibly TRBD1 on 6 matching bases. This CDR3 has 16 residues. V lost 6 bases, J lost 2 bases, and 20 bases lay in between. Germline V gene data show CDR1 as MNHEY and CDR2 as SMNVEV (reference sequence). The CDR3 coding sequence is TGTGCCAGCAGCTCCCGACAGGCCGCAATAACCTACGAGCAGTACTTC. Encoded protein: CASSSRQAAITYEQYF.

The genes are TRBV18 and TRBJ1-4; D perhaps matches TRBD1 (5 bases). V was cut by 6 bases and J by 3 bases, with 8 bases left in between. This CDR3 region has 13 residues. From germline, CDR1 is KGHSH and CDR2 LQKENI. The CDR3 sequence is CASSDSSNEKLFF. As DNA, the CDR3 is TGTGCCAGCTCCGACAGCTCTAATGAAAAACTGTTTTTT.

This rearrangement joins TRBV19 to TRBJ2-3; D possibly corresponds to TRBD2 (6 bases). Germline CDR1 reads LNHDA; CDR2 reads SQIVND (reference sequence). The CDR3 spans 20 residues. Trimming took off 4 bases at V and 0 bases at J, with 26 bases between the two ends. DNA for the CDR3: TGTGCCAGTAGTACTTGGTCCCTCACAAAAGCGGGCCATAGCACAGATACGCAGTATTTT. This sequence encodes CASSTWSLTKAGHSTDTQYF.

This rearrangement joins TRBV9 to TRBJ1-1, with D perhaps TRBD1 (6 bases). There are 14 residues in the CDR3. Germline V gene lookup returns CDR1 SGDLS and CDR2 YYNGEE. Between the trimmed V and J ends, which lost 4 bases and 4 bases, there was a span of 14 bases. The CDR3 loop is CASSQGQVVTEAFF. DNA for the CDR3: TGTGCCAGCAGCCAGGGACAAGTCGTCACTGAAGCTTTCTTT.

The chain couples TRBV3-1 (or the pseudogene TRBV3-2) to TRBJ2-7; the match to TRBD1 covers 10 bases. The CDR3 loop spans 15 amino acids. Trimming cost V 4 bases and J 2 bases; bases outside gene matches: 5. Germline V gives CDR1 LGHDT, CDR2 YNNKEL (reference sequence). The chain's CDR3 is CASSPRGQGAYEQYF. In nucleotides, the CDR3 is TGTGCCAGCAGCCCCCGTGGACAGGGGGCCTACGAGCAGTACTTC.

V is TRBV19 and J is TRBJ1-6; no clear D gene. CDR3 length: 12 amino acids. Germline assignment: CDR1 LNHDA and CDR2 SQIVND (reference sequence). V lost 3 bases and J 6 bases, leaving 3 bases between the germline ends. CDR3 region: CASSISNSPLHF. As DNA, the CDR3 is TGTGCCAGTAGTATTAGTAATTCACCCCTCCACTTT.

V and J are TRBV5-6 and TRBJ1-5; 7 nucleotides agree with TRBD1. J was trimmed by 3 bases and V by 6 bases; bases with no gene match: 9. This CDR3 region has 15 residues. The germline gives CDR1 SGHDT, CDR2 YYEEEE. In nucleotides, the CDR3 is TGTGCCAGCACCTACCGACAGGGTGCCAATCAGCCCCAGCATTTT. It specifies CASTYRQGANQPQHF.

The chain combines TRBV19 with TRBJ1-5; D not certain. The V end lost 3 bases, the J end lost 0 bases, and 9 bases lay between the germline ends. This CDR3 comprises 15 residues. Germline CDR1 reads LNHDA; CDR2 reads SQIVND (reference sequence). The CDR3 is CASSILAGSNQPQHF. Here the CDR3 DNA reads TGTGCCAGTAGTATTCTGGCAGGTAGCAATCAGCCCCAGCATTTT. The full variable domain, completed using reference TRBV19 and TRBJ1-5, is DGGITQSPKYLFRKEGQNVTLSCEQNLNHDAMYWYRQDPGQGLRLIYYSQIVNDFQKGDIAEGYSVSREKKESFPLTVTSAQKNPTAFYLCASSILAGSNQPQHFGDGTRLSIL.

This clone showed up just a few times. The chain combines TRBV11-2 with TRBJ2-7, with D uncertain. The CDR3 consists of 14 residues. V was pared by 5 bases and J by 6 bases, with 17 bases between. Germline values: CDR1 SGHAT, CDR2 FQNNGV. For the CDR3, the DNA is TGTGCCAGCAGCCAGAACTACCAGACTCGCGAGCAGTACTTC. Translation: CASSQNYQTREQYF. The variable domain in full, with the rest retrieved from reference TRBV11-2 and TRBJ2-7, is EAGVAQSPRYKIIEKRQSVAFWCNPISGHATLYWYQQILGQGPKLLIQFQNNGVVDDSQLPKDRFSAERLKGVDSTLKIQPAKLEDSAVYLCASSQNYQTREQYFGPGTRLTVT.

The chain uses TRBV2 and TRBJ2-5, with 9 bases aligning to TRBD1. The germline gives CDR1 SNHLY, CDR2 FYNNEI. J lost 5 bases, V lost 1 base, and 5 bases had no gene match. The CDR3 runs 15 residues. CDR3 sequence (DNA): TGTGCCAGCAGTGAAGTCTATGGACAGGGGGAGACCCAGTACTTC. Translation gives CASSEVYGQGETQYF.

The chain has TRBV10-3 and TRBJ2-1; 12 bases are a match to TRBD2. V was pared by 3 bases and J by 5 bases, with 8 bases of the junction left unmatched. The germline V gene has CDR1 ENHRY and CDR2 SYGVKD. CDR3 length: 17 residues. CDR3 residues: CAISELAGGQLNNEQFF. Written as DNA, the CDR3 is TGTGCCATCAGTGAACTAGCGGGGGGACAATTAAACAATGAGCAGTTCTTC.

The gene calls are TRBV7-9 and TRBJ1-4, with 7 nucleotides matching TRBD1. The CDR3 spans 15 residues. CDR1 SEHNR and CDR2 FQNEAQ come from the germline V gene (reference sequence). After removal of 3 bases from V and 8 bases from J, the junction contained 9 bases not matched to a gene. The DNA of the CDR3 is TGTGCCAGCAGCTTCCCATCGGGACAGCACGAAAAACTGTTTTTT. Encoded protein: CASSFPSGQHEKLFF.

The V gene is TRBV12-3 or TRBV12-4, the J gene TRBJ1-6; D is perhaps TRBD1 (6 bases). V lost 6 bases and J 9 bases, leaving 12 bases between the germline ends. The CDR3 spans 13 residues. As DNA, the CDR3 is TGTGCCAGCAGCACGGACAGCGGTTCACCCCTCCACTTT. Translating gives CASSTDSGSPLHF.